The 10 T cell receptor beta chains below all came from one sample that was sequenced in a study of identical twins. TCRdb re-called the 5' RACE reads with MiXCR, one entry per CDR3 protein. The sample contains fewer than 250,000 distinct CDR3 sequences, around 15% of which appear only once. Another study also made use of these data, one on T cells expressing NK-cell markers.

Material: CD8+ T cells sorted from blood. The receptors stem from a woman under 30 in good health.

This clonotype was counted only a few times. The V and J genes are TRBV11-2 and TRBJ2-1; 10 positions agree with TRBD2. Germline trimming cut 8 bases from V and 7 bases from J; bases unmatched to any gene: 8. This CDR3 region has 14 residues. CDR1 is SGHAT and CDR2 is FQNNGV in the germline V gene. The CDR3 bases are TGTGCCAGCGACTTAGCGGGAGGATATAATGAGCAGTTCTTC. Protein product: CASDLAGGYNEQFF.

This clonotype occurred a few times. The V call is TRBV9, the J call TRBJ1-2, with a weak D call TRBD1 (5 bases). The CDR3 sequence is 10 residues long. Deletions cut 7 bases from V and 7 bases from J, with 8 bases between. CDR1 is SGDLS, CDR2 YYNGEE, per germline. The CDR3 spells CASGGGGYTF. The CDR3 DNA follows: TGTGCCAGCGGGGGTGGTGGCTACACCTTC.

V and J are TRBV6-1 and TRBJ1-1; the D is unclear. This CDR3 is 15 amino acids long. Germline loops: CDR1 MNHNS, CDR2 SASEGT. Trimming took 7 bases from V and 1 from J, leaving 16 bases between them. CDR3 DNA sequence: TGTGCCAGCATCAAAGAGCAGTCTAAGAACACTGAAGCTTTCTTT. Its protein product is CASIKEQSKNTEAFF.

This clonotype was picked up a small number of times. The chain recombines TRBV25-1 with TRBJ1-1; no clear D gene. The CDR3 sequence is 14 residues long. The V end was cut by 5 bases, the J end by 3 bases, with 13 bases between. CDR1 is MGHDK and CDR2 is SYGVNS in the germline V gene. CDR3: CASSTSIDDTEAFF. The CDR3 nucleotides read TGTGCCAGCAGTACTTCAATTGATGACACTGAAGCTTTCTTT. Filled out from reference TRBV25-1 and TRBJ1-1, the complete variable domain reads EADIYQTPRYLVIGTGKKITLECSQTMGHDKMYWYQQDPGMELHLIHYSYGVNSTEKGDLSSESTVSRIRTEHFPLTLESARPSHTSQYLCASSTSIDDTEAFFGQGTRLTVV.

The V and J genes are TRBV7-7 and TRBJ2-2; D might be TRBD2 (7 bases). V was shortened by 4 bases and J by 4 bases, with 16 bases between the two germline ends. There are 16 residues in the CDR3. Germline V gene data show CDR1 as SSHAT and CDR2 as FNYEAQ (reference sequence). The CDR3 nucleotides read TGTGCCAGCAGCTCGGGACAAGGCGGGGGCACCGGGGAGCTGTTTTTT. Its translation: CASSSGQGGGTGELFF.

This chain uses TRBV12-3 or TRBV12-4 with TRBJ2-1; D gene uncertain. The germline V and J ends were trimmed by 5 bases and 7 bases, with 21 bases remaining between them. The CDR3 runs 16 residues. Here the CDR3 reads CASSQPLDPPSNEQFF. The CDR3 DNA reads as TGTGCCAGCAGTCAGCCCTTGGACCCTCCTAGTAATGAGCAGTTCTTC.

The chain carries TRBV7-2 and TRBJ1-2; D may be TRBD1 (6 bases). Deletions cut 1 base from V and 3 bases from J, with 9 bases between. This CDR3 has 14 amino acids. The germline CDR1 and CDR2 sequences are SGHTA and FQGNSA. The CDR3 sequence is CASSLEDSHYGYTF. In nucleotides, the CDR3 is TGTGCCAGCAGCTTAGAGGACAGCCACTATGGCTACACCTTC.

V and J are TRBV5-1 and TRBJ2-7; possible D gene TRBD1, 6 bases. The length of the CDR3 is 15 residues. Germline loops: CDR1 SGHRS, CDR2 YFSETQ. V lost 3 bases and J lost 3, with 16 bases in between. The DNA for the CDR3 is TGCGCCAGCAGCTGGACCCCAGGGGTTGTCTACGAGCAGTACTTC. Its protein is CASSWTPGVVYEQYF.

This clonotype was detected a few times. The genes are TRBV12-5 and TRBJ1-1; possible D gene TRBD1, 6 bases. The germline V gene has CDR1 LGHNT and CDR2 FRNRAP. V lost 0 bases to trimming and J lost 4 bases, with 15 bases between them. CDR3 length: 16 residues. The CDR3 protein is CASGLVATRGFTEAFF. DNA of the CDR3: TGTGCTAGTGGTTTGGTTGCTACCAGGGGTTTCACTGAAGCTTTCTTT.

This clonotype has a count of ten or more. V usage is TRBV29-1 and J usage is TRBJ2-1; no clear D. The germline V and J ends were trimmed by 4 bases and 0 bases, with 10 bases remaining between them. The CDR3 totals 14 residues. Germline CDR1 SQVTM, CDR2 ANQGSEA. CDR3 DNA: TGCAGCGTTGTGACCGGTAACTCCTACAATGAGCAGTTCTTC. Amino acids: CSVVTGNSYNEQFF.